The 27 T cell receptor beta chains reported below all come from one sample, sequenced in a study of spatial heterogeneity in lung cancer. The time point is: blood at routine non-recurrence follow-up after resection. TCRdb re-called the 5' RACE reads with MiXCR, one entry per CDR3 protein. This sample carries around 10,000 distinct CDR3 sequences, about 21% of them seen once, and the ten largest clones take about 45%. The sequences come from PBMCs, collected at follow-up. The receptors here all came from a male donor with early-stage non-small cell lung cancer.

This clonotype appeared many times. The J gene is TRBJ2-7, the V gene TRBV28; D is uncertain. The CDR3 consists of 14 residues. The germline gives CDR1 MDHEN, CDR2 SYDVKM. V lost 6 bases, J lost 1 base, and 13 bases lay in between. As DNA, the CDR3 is TGTGCCAGCAGGCCCTACACAGTGTCCTACGAGCAGTACTTC. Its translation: CASRPYTVSYEQYF.

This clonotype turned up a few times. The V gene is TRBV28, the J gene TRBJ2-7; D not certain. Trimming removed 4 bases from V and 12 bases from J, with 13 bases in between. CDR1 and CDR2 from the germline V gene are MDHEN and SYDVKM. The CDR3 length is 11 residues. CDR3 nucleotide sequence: TGTGCCAGCAGTTCCCTCCCACTTTGGTACTTC. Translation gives CASSSLPLWYF.

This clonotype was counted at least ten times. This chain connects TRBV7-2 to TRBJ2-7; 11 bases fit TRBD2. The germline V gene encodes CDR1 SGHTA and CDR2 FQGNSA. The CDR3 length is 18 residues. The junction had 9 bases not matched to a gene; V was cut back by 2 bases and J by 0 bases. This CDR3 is CASSLLPSTSGSSYEQYF. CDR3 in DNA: TGTGCCAGCAGCTTACTTCCCTCTACTAGCGGGAGCTCCTACGAGCAGTACTTC. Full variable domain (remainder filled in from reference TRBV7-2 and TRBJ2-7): GAGVSQSPSNKVTEKGKDVELRCDPISGHTALYWYRQSLGQGLEFLIYFQGNSAPDKSGLPSDRFSAERTGGSVSTLTIQRTQQEDSAVYLCASSLLPSTSGSSYEQYFGPGTRLTVT.

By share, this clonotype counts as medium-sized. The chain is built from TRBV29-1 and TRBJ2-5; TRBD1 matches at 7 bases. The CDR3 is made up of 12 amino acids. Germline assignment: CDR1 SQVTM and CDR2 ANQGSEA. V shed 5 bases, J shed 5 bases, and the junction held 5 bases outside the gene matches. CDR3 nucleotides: TGCAGCGTTCTCAAACAGGGGGAGACCCAGTACTTC. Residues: CSVLKQGETQYF.

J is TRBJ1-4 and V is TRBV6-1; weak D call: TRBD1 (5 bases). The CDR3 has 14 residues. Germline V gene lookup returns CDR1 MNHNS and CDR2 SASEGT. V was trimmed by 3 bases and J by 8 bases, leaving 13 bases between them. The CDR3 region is CASSDEGRFEKLFF. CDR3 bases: TGTGCCAGCAGTGATGAGGGGAGATTCGAAAAACTGTTTTTT.

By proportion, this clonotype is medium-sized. CDR3 sequence reads: CASSPRTGVNEQFF. In DNA form, the CDR3 reads TGTGCCAGCAGTCCGCGGACAGGGGTAAATGAGCAGTTCTTC. The gene calls are TRBV28 and TRBJ2-1, with 9 bases that match TRBD1. Unmatched junction bases numbered 6, after V lost 5 bases and J lost 7 bases. CDR3 length: 14 amino acids. Germline V lookup: CDR1 MDHEN, CDR2 SYDVKM.

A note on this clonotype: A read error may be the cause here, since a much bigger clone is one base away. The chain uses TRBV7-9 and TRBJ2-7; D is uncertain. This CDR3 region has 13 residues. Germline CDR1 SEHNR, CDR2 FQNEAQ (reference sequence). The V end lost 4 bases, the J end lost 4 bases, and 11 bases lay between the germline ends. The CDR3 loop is CASSSVNEYEQYF. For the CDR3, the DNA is TGTGCCAGCAGCTCAGTCAACGAATACGAGCAGTACTTC.

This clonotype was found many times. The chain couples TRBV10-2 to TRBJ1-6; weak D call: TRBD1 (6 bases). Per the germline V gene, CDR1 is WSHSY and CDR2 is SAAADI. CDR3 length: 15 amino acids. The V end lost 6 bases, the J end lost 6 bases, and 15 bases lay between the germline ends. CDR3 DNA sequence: TGCGCCAGCAGGGAGGCCGGGACAAGTAATTCACCCCTCCACTTT. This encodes CASREAGTSNSPLHF.

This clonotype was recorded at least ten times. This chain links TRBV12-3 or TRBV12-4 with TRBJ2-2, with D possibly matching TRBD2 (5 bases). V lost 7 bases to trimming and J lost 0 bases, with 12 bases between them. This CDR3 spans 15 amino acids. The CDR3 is CASTLEGTNTGELFF. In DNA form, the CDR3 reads TGTGCCAGCACCCTTGAGGGCACGAACACCGGGGAGCTGTTTTTT.

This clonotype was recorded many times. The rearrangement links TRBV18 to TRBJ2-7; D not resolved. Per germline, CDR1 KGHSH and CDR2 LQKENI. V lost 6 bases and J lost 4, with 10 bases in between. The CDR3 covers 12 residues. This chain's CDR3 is CASSPATYEQYF. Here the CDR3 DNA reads TGTGCCAGCTCGCCAGCTACGTACGAGCAGTACTTC.

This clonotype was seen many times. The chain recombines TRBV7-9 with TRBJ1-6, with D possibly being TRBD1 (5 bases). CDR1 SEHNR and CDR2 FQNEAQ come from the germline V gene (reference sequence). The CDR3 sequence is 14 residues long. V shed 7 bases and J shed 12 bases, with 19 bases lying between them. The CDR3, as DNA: TGTGCCAGCATCTCGGACACGCAACGCGGACCCCTCCACTTT. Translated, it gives CASISDTQRGPLHF.

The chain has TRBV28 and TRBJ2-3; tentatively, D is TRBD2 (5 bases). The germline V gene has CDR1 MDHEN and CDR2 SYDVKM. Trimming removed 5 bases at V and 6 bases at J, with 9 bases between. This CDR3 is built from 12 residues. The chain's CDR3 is CASSSGEDTQYF. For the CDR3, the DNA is TGTGCCAGCAGTAGCGGAGAGGATACGCAGTATTTT.

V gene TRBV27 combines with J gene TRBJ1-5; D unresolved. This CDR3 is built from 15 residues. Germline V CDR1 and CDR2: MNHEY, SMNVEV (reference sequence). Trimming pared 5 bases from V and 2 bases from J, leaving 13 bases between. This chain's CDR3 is CASSASPWRNQPQHF. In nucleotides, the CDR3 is TGTGCCAGCAGTGCGTCGCCGTGGCGCAATCAGCCCCAGCATTTT.

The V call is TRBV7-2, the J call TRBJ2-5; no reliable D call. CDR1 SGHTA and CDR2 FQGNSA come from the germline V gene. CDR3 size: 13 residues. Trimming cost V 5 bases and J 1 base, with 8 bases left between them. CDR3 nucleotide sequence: TGTGCCAGCAGCCGCTGGGCCCAAGAGACCCAGTACTTC. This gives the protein CASSRWAQETQYF.

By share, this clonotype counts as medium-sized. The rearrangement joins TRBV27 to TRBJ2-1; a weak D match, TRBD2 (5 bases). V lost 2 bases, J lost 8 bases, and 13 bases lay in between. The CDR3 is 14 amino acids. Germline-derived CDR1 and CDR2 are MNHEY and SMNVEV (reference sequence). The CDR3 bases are TGTGCCAGCAGTTTAGAAGCGCGGGCCGATGAGCAGTTCTTC. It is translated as CASSLEARADEQFF.

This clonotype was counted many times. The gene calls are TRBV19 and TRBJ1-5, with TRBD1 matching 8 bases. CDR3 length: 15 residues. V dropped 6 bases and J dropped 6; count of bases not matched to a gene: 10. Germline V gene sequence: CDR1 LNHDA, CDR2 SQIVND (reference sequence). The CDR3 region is CASSGRTGGSQPQHF. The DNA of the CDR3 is TGTGCCAGTAGCGGCAGAACAGGGGGAAGTCAGCCCCAGCATTTT. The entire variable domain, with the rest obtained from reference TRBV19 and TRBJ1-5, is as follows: DGGITQSPKYLFRKEGQNVTLSCEQNLNHDAMYWYRQDPGQGLRLIYYSQIVNDFQKGDIAEGYSVSREKKESFPLTVTSAQKNPTAFYLCASSGRTGGSQPQHFGDGTRLSIL.

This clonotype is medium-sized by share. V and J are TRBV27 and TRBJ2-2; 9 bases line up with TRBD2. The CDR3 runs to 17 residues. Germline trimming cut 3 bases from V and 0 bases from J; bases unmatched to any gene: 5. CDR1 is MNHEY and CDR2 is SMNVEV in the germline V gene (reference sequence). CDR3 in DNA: TGTGCCAGCAGTTTTGGGACTAGCACATCGAACACCGGGGAGCTGTTTTTT. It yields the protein CASSFGTSTSNTGELFF.

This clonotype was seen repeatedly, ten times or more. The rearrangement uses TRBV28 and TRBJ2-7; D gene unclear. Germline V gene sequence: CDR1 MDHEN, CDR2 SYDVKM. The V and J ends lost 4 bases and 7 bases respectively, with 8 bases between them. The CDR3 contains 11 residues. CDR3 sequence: CASSSSEEQYF. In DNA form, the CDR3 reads TGTGCCAGCAGTTCCTCCGAGGAGCAGTACTTC.

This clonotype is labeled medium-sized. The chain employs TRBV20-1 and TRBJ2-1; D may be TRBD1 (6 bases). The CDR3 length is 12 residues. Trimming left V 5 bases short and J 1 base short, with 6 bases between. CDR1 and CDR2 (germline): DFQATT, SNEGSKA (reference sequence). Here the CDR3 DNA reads TGCAGTGCTGGACAGTCCTACAATGAGCAGTTCTTC. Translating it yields CSAGQSYNEQFF.

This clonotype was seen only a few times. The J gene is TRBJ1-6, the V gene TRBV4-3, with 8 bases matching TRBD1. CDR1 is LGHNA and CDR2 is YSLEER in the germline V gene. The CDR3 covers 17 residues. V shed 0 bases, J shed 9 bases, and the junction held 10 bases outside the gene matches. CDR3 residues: CASSQDPDGQGGSPLHF. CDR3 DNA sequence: TGCGCCAGCAGCCAAGACCCCGACGGACAGGGTGGTTCACCCCTCCACTTT.

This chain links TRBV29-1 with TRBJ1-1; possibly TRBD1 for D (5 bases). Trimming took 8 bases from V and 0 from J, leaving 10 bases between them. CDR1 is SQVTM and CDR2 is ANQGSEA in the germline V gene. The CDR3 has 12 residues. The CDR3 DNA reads TGCAGCACCAGGGACCTGAACACTGAAGCTTTCTTT. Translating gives CSTRDLNTEAFF.

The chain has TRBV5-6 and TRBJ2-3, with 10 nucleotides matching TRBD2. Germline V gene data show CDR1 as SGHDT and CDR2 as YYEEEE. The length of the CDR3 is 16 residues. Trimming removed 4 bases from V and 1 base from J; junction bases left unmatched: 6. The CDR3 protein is CASSPGTSARTDTQYF. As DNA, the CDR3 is TGTGCCAGCAGCCCAGGGACTAGCGCCCGCACAGATACGCAGTATTTT.

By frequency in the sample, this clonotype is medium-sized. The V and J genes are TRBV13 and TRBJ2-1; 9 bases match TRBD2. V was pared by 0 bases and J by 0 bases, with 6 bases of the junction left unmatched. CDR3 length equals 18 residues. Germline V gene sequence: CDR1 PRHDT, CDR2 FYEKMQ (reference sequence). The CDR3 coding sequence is TGTGCCAGCAGCTTAGGAGGCAGAGCGGGGGGCTCCTACAATGAGCAGTTCTTC. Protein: CASSLGGRAGGSYNEQFF.

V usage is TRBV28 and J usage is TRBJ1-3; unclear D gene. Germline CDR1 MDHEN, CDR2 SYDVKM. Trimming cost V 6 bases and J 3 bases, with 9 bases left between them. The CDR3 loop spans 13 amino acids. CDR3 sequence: CASSLTRGNTIYF. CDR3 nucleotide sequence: TGTGCCAGCAGCCTTACACGTGGAAACACCATATATTTT.

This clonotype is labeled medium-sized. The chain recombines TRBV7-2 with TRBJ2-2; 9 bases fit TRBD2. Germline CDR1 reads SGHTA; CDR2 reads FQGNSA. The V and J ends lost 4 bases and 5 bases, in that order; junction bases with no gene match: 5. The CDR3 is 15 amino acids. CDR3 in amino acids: CASSSRGLATGELFF. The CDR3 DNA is TGTGCCAGCAGCTCCCGAGGACTAGCGACCGGGGAGCTGTTTTTT.

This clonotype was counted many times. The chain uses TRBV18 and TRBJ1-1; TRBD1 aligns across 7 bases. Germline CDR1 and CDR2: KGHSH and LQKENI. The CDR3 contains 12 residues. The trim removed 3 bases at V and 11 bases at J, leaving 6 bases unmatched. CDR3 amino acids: CASSPGQAGAFF. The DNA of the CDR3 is TGTGCCAGCTCACCTGGACAGGCTGGGGCTTTCTTT.

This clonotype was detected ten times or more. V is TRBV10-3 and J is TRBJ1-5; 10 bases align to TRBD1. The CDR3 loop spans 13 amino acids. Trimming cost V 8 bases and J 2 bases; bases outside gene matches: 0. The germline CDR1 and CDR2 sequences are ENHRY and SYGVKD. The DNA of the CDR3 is TGTGCCATCGGGACAGGGGGCAATCAGCCCCAGCATTTT. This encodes CAIGTGGNQPQHF.